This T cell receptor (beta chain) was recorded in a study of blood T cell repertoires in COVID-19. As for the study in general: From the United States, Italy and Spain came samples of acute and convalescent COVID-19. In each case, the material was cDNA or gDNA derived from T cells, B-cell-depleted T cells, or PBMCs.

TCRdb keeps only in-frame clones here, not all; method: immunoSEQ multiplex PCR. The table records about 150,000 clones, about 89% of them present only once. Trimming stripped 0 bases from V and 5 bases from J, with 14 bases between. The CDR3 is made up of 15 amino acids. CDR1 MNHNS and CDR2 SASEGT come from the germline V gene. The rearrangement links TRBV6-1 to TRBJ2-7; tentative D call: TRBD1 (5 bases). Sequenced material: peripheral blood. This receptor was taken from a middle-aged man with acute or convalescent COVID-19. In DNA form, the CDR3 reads TGTGCCAGCAGTGAAGCGGGCAGGGAAGTCGACGAGCAGTACTTC. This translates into CASSEAGREVDEQYF.